These 28 T cell receptor beta chains originate from one sample sequenced in a study of blood T cells in healthy people across ages. A sample-barcoded 5' primer and a J-beta primer mix were used in a second PCR of about 7 to 12 cycles. In TCRdb, the 5' RACE reads were re-called with MiXCR into one record per CDR3 protein. Counted here are fewer than 2,000,000 distinct CDR3 sequences, almost 35% occurring once; the ten biggest clones make up about 10%. The source material was blood. The receptors were sampled from a woman aged 25 to 39 in good health.

This chain uses TRBV5-1 with TRBJ2-1; D remains unclear. The length of the CDR3 is 13 residues. CDR1 is SGHRS, CDR2 YFSETQ, per germline. V shed 7 bases and J shed 5 bases, with 13 bases lying between them. CDR3 sequence (DNA): TGCGCCAGCGGGAAAAACTTAAACAATGAGCAGTTCTTC. It encodes CASGKNLNNEQFF.

As DNA, the CDR3 is TGTGCCAGCAGCAAAGCCCAGATGGGGGGGGCCTACAATGAGCAGTTCTTC. It yields the protein CASSKAQMGGAYNEQFF. V and J are TRBV21-1 and TRBJ2-1; the DNA was not used to check the table's D call, TRBD1. TRBV21-1 is classified as a pseudogene. The CDR3 loop spans 17 amino acids.

The V call is TRBV28, the J call TRBJ2-7; D may match TRBD1 or TRBD2 (5 bases each). The CDR3 runs to 16 residues. Germline V gene data show CDR1 as MDHEN and CDR2 as SYDVKM. The V end was cut by 6 bases, the J end by 0 bases, with 18 bases between. The CDR3 sequence: CASSTGTEANSYEQYF. In DNA, the CDR3 is TGTGCCAGCAGCACCGGGACGGAGGCTAACTCCTACGAGCAGTACTTC.

Concerning this clonotype itself: Mismatch with germline at one junction end may stem from a read error. The V and J genes are TRBV6-2 or TRBV6-3 and TRBJ1-1; D gene uncertain. The CDR3 has 13 amino acids. Germline CDR1 reads MNHEY; CDR2 reads SVGEGT. The CDR3 nucleotides are TGTGCCTGCAGTTACGAGGGGAACACTGAAGCTTTCTTT. It encodes CACSYEGNTEAFF.

This chain links TRBV7-9 with TRBJ2-5, with 7 nucleotides matching TRBD1. The germline gives CDR1 SEHNR, CDR2 FQNEAQ (reference sequence). V lost 5 bases to trimming and J lost 4 bases; unmatched junction nucleotides: 10. This CDR3 region has 15 residues. The CDR3 loop is CASSPTGSWGETQYF. The CDR3 DNA sequence: TGTGCCAGCAGCCCGACAGGGTCATGGGGAGAGACCCAGTACTTC.

Comment on this clonotype: Its ends do not fully match the called genes, so a read error is possible. The rearrangement uses TRBV28 and TRBJ2-5, with 8 bases matching TRBD2. The CDR3 runs 15 residues. The germline CDR1 and CDR2 sequences are MDHEN and SYDVKM. The CDR3 here is CASNLRGGGSETQYF. The CDR3 nucleotides are TGTGCCAGCAATTTACGGGGGGGAGGGTCTGAGACCCAGTACTTC.

J is TRBJ2-5 and V is TRBV3-1, with unresolved D. Trimming left V 2 bases short and J 5 bases short, with 12 bases between. CDR3 length equals 14 residues. Germline V CDR1 and CDR2: LGHDT, YNNKEL (reference sequence). The CDR3, as DNA: TGTGCCAGCAGCCAATACACCTCTGGGGAGACCCAGTACTTC. The encoded protein is CASSQYTSGETQYF.

In its sample, this clonotype was seen a few times. The chain combines TRBV27 with TRBJ2-7; 8 bases are shared with TRBD2. The CDR3 loop spans 16 amino acids. After removal of 4 bases from V and 3 bases from J, the junction contained 11 bases not matched to a gene. Looked up from germline, CDR1 is MNHEY and CDR2 is SMNVEV (reference sequence). CDR3 sequence reads: CASSSPSQAGVYEQYF. The CDR3 DNA reads as TGTGCCAGCAGTTCGCCGTCCCAAGCGGGAGTCTACGAGCAGTACTTC.

This clonotype showed up many times. The gene calls are TRBV5-1 and TRBJ1-3; D not resolved. CDR1 is SGHRS and CDR2 is YFSETQ in the germline V gene. The CDR3 has 14 amino acids. Trimming stripped 8 bases from V and 0 bases from J, with 12 bases between. CDR3 sequence: CASCDPSSGNTIYF. The CDR3 DNA reads TGCGCCAGTTGTGATCCTTCCTCTGGAAACACCATATATTTT.

For the CDR3, the DNA is TGTGCCACCAGTGACTCGGGACAAGCCACCGGGGAGCTGTTTTTT. Protein sequence: CATSDSGQATGELFF. The chain recombines TRBV24-1 with TRBJ2-2; D perhaps matches TRBD1 (6 bases). CDR1 is KGHDR and CDR2 is SFDVKD in the germline V gene. The CDR3 length is 15 residues. Deletions cut 4 bases from V and 4 bases from J, with 12 bases between.

The chain has TRBV15 and TRBJ2-3; tentatively, D is TRBD1 (5 bases). Trimming shortened V by 4 bases and J by 3 bases, and 17 bases separated the two germline ends. There are 16 residues in the CDR3. Germline-derived CDR1 and CDR2 are LNHNV and YYDKDF (reference sequence). CDR3 protein: CATSKEQGWSTDTQYF. Written as DNA, the CDR3 is TGTGCCACCAGCAAAGAGCAGGGTTGGAGTACAGATACGCAGTATTTT.

This chain connects TRBV15 to TRBJ2-1; no firm D call. CDR1 and CDR2 (germline): LNHNV, YYDKDF (reference sequence). CDR3 size: 14 residues. Trimming removed 4 bases at V and 7 bases at J, with 14 bases between. The CDR3: CATSIGLHENEQFF. As DNA, the CDR3 is TGTGCCACCAGCATAGGTCTACACGAGAATGAGCAGTTCTTC. The variable domain in full, with the rest retrieved from reference TRBV15 and TRBJ2-1, is DAMVIQNPRYQVTQFGKPVTLSCSQTLNHNVMYWYQQKSSQAPKLLFHYYDKDFNNEADTPDNFQSRRPNTSFCFLDIRSPGLGDTAMYLCATSIGLHENEQFFGPGTRLTVL.

Details on this clonotype: A much larger clone sits a single nucleotide away, making a read error possible. The gene calls are TRBV29-1 and TRBJ2-7; the D gene is possibly TRBD2 (5 bases). V lost 7 bases and J lost 7, with 20 bases in between. The V gene's germline CDR1 is SQVTM and CDR2 ANQGSEA. This CDR3 contains 13 residues. CDR3 residues: CSALRASEGEQYF. CDR3 DNA sequence: TGCAGCGCTCTAAGGGCCAGCGAGGGAGAGCAGTACTTC.

This clonotype showed up just a few times. The V and J genes are TRBV28 and TRBJ2-7; the match to TRBD1 covers 7 bases. The CDR3 extends over 14 amino acids. V lost 7 bases, J lost 1 base, and 7 bases stayed unmatched. Germline assignment: CDR1 MDHEN and CDR2 SYDVKM. CDR3 residues: CASTRQGMSYEQYF. DNA of the CDR3: TGTGCCAGCACCCGACAGGGTATGTCCTACGAGCAGTACTTC.

The V and J genes are TRBV10-2 and TRBJ1-6; maybe TRBD1 (5 bases). The CDR3 runs to 13 residues. With 3 bases removed from V and 9 bases from J, the gap between germline ends came to 9 bases. Germline V lookup: CDR1 WSHSY, CDR2 SAAADI. CDR3 coding DNA: TGCGCCAGCAGTGATCGGGGACGTTCACCCCTCCACTTT. This encodes CASSDRGRSPLHF.

CDR3 protein: CASSLGDRGRAREDNEQFF. For the CDR3, the DNA is TGCGCCAGCAGCTTGGGCGATAGAGGGAGGGCCCGTGAGGACAATGAGCAGTTCTTC. The chain employs TRBV5-1 and TRBJ2-1; 7 nucleotides align to TRBD2. V lost 0 bases, J lost 5 bases, and 17 bases stayed unmatched. The V gene's germline CDR1 is SGHRS and CDR2 YFSETQ. The CDR3 totals 19 residues.

V gene TRBV6-2 or TRBV6-3 combines with J gene TRBJ2-7, with TRBD2 matching 16 bases. CDR1 is MNHEY, CDR2 SVGEGT, per germline. This CDR3 spans 17 amino acids. V was pared by 6 bases and J by 2 bases, with 7 bases of the junction left unmatched. CDR3 protein: CASSGTSGRARAYEQYF. The CDR3 bases are TGTGCCAGCAGCGGGACTAGCGGGAGGGCCAGGGCCTACGAGCAGTACTTC.

The rearrangement uses TRBV18 and TRBJ2-5, with TRBD1 matching 11 bases. The end of the DNA aligns better with TRBJ2-7, so the J call may be wrong. Germline V gives CDR1 KGHSH, CDR2 LQKENI. This CDR3 has 15 residues. Here the CDR3 reads CASSSYRDRGFEQYF. In DNA form, the CDR3 reads TGTGCCAGCTCATCATACCGGGACAGGGGGTTCGAGCAGTACTTC.

The chain couples TRBV7-2 to TRBJ2-1; 10 bases line up with TRBD2. V trimming: 3 bases; J trimming: 7 bases; junction bases outside the gene matches: 6. This CDR3 has 15 amino acids. Germline V gene lookup returns CDR1 SGHTA and CDR2 FQGNSA. CDR3 amino acids: CASSFKAGGGNEQFF. The DNA for the CDR3 is TGTGCCAGCAGCTTCAAAGCGGGAGGGGGGAATGAGCAGTTCTTC.

The chain links TRBV30 to TRBJ2-6, with D perhaps matching TRBD2 (5 bases). The CDR3 has 16 residues. V was pared by 0 bases and J by 2 bases, with 11 bases between. Per germline, CDR1 GTSNPN and CDR2 SVGIG (reference sequence). In DNA, the CDR3 is TGTGCCTGGAGTGTACGGGGAAACCCTGGGGCCAACGTCCTGACTTTC. Residues: CAWSVRGNPGANVLTF.

This clonotype was detected only a few times. The J gene is TRBJ2-1, the V gene TRBV6-2 or TRBV6-3, with 8 bases lining up with TRBD2. The CDR3 extends over 14 amino acids. Germline V CDR1 and CDR2: MNHEY, SVGEGT. J was trimmed by 4 bases and V by 2 bases; bases with no gene match: 1. CDR3 protein: CASSYQREYNEQFF. The CDR3 DNA is TGTGCCAGCAGTTACCAGCGGGAGTACAATGAGCAGTTCTTC.

This clonotype turned up a few times. This chain connects TRBV7-6 to TRBJ1-1, with D uncertain. Trimming cost V 5 bases and J 4 bases, with 17 bases left between them. This CDR3 has 15 amino acids. CDR1 SGHVS and CDR2 FNYEAQ come from the germline V gene. This chain's CDR3 is CASSRLGGVSTEAFF. The DNA for the CDR3 is TGTGCCAGCAGCCGGTTAGGTGGGGTTTCCACTGAAGCTTTCTTT.

The J gene is TRBJ2-7, the V gene TRBV6-6, with a weak D call TRBD2 (5 bases). CDR1 is MNHNY, CDR2 SVGAGI, per germline (reference sequence). This CDR3 is built from 16 residues. Trimming stripped 0 bases from V and 1 base from J, with 13 bases between. CDR3 sequence (DNA): TGTGCCAGCAGTTACTCGAACCAGGACTCTTCCTACGAGCAGTACTTC. Translation: CASSYSNQDSSYEQYF.

The CDR3: CAISDPGAGGYTF. In nucleotides, the CDR3 is TGTGCCATCAGTGATCCAGGGGCTGGTGGCTACACCTTC. This chain connects TRBV10-3 to TRBJ1-2, with D possibly matching TRBD1 (6 bases). This CDR3 region has 13 residues. Trimming cost V 3 bases and J 7 bases, with 12 bases left between them. CDR1 and CDR2 from the germline V gene are ENHRY and SYGVKD.

The chain employs TRBV5-1 and TRBJ2-5; 8 nucleotides match TRBD2. The CDR3 has 16 amino acids. Germline lookup yields CDR1 SGHRS and CDR2 YFSETQ. Trimming cost V 5 bases and J 5 bases; bases outside gene matches: 14. Written as DNA, the CDR3 is TGCGCCAGCAGTCTCTTCTCGGGAGGGCCCCAGGAGACCCAGTACTTC. This translates into CASSLFSGGPQETQYF.

A word on this clonotype: Germline and junction disagree at one end, which may indicate a read error. This chain joins TRBV6-5 and TRBJ2-1, with 13 bases aligning to TRBD2. Germline V gives CDR1 MNHEY, CDR2 SVGAGI. The CDR3 is 17 amino acids. CDR3 DNA sequence: TGTGCCAGCAGTGACTCAACTAGCGGGAGGGCCGGTGGGTATTGGTTCTTC. Translation: CASSDSTSGRAGGYWFF.

This clonotype was seen a handful of times. The chain employs TRBV3-1 and TRBJ2-5; no reliable D call. The CDR3 contains 14 residues. V was shortened by 4 bases and J by 3 bases, with 12 bases between the two germline ends. From germline, CDR1 is LGHDT and CDR2 YNNKEL (reference sequence). The CDR3 sequence is CASSPIRTKETQYF. The CDR3 nucleotides read TGTGCCAGCAGCCCCATAAGGACGAAAGAGACCCAGTACTTC.

This clonotype was seen a single time. V is TRBV4-1 and J is TRBJ2-7; the match to TRBD2 covers 9 bases. The CDR3 runs to 16 residues. Germline V lookup: CDR1 MGHRA, CDR2 YSYEKL. With 4 bases clipped from V and 6 bases from J, the junction kept 13 bases outside the gene matches. The CDR3 region is CASSPTSGLQEGEQYF. In DNA, the CDR3 is TGCGCCAGCAGCCCGACTAGCGGCCTCCAAGAGGGCGAGCAGTACTTC.